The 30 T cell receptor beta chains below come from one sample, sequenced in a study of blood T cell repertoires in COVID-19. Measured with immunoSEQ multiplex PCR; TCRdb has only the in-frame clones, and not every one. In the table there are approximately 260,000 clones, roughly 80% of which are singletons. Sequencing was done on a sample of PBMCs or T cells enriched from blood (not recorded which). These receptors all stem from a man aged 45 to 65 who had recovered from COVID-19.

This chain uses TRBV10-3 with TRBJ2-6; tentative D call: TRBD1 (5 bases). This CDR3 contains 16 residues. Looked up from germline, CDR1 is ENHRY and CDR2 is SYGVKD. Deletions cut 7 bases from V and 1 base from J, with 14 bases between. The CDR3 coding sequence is TGTGCCATCACTTCCCTAAGGGGTTCTGGGGCCAACGTCCTGACTTTC. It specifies CAITSLRGSGANVLTF.

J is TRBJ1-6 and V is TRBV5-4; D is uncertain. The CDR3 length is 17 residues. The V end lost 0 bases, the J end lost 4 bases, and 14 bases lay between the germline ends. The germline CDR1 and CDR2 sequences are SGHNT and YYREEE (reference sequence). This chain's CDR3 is CASSLGAATGYNSPLHF. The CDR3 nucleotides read TGTGCCAGCAGCTTGGGGGCCGCCACGGGGTATAATTCACCCCTCCACTTT.

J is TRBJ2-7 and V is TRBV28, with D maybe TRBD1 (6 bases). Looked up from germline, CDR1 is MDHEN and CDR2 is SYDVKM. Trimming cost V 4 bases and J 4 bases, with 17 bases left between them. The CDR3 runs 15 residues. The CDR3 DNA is TGTGCCAGCAGTTCCAAGGGACACGACCGATACGAGCAGTACTTC. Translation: CASSSKGHDRYEQYF.

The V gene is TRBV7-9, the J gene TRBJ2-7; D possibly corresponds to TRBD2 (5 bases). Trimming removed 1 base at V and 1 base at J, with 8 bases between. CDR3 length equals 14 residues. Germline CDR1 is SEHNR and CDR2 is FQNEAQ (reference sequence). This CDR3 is CASSLVSGSYEQYF. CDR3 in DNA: TGTGCCAGCAGCTTAGTCTCGGGGTCCTACGAGCAGTACTTC.

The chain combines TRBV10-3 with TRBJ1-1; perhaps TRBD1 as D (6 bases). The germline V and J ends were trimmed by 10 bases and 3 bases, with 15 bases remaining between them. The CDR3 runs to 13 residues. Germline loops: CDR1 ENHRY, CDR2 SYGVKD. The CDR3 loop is CASNREIDTEAFF. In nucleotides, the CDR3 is TGTGCCAGCAACAGGGAGATCGACACTGAAGCTTTCTTT.

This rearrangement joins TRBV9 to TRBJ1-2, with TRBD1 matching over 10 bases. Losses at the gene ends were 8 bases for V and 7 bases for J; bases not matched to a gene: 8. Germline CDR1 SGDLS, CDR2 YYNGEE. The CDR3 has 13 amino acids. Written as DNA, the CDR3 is TGTGCCAGTAACCGGGACAGGGGAGGTGGCTACACCTTC. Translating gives CASNRDRGGGYTF.

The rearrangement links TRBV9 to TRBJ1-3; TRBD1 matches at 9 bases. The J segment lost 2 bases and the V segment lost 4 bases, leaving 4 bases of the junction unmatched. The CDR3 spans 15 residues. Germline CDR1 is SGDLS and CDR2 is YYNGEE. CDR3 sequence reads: CASSKRQGAGNTIYF. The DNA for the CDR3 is TGTGCCAGCAGCAAACGACAGGGGGCTGGAAACACCATATATTTT.

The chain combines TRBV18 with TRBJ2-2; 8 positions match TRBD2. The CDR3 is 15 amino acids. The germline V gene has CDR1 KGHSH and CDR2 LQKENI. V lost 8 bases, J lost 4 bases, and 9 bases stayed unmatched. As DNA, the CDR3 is TGTGCCAGCCGAGCCAGCGGGGGTACCACCGGGGAGCTGTTTTTT. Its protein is CASRASGGTTGELFF.

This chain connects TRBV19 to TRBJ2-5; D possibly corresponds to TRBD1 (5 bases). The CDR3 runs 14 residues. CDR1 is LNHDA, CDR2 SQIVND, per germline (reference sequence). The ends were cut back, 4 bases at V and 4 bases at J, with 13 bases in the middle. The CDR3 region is CASSTQGYGETQYF. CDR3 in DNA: TGTGCCAGTAGTACCCAGGGTTATGGAGAGACCCAGTACTTC.

The CDR3 here is CASISGGGNEQFF. CDR3 bases: TGCGCCAGCATAAGCGGGGGGGGCAATGAGCAGTTCTTC. The V gene is TRBV10-2, the J gene TRBJ2-1, with 10 bases fitting TRBD2. With V trimmed by 7 bases and J by 6 bases, 3 bases remained unmatched. The CDR3 extends over 13 amino acids. From germline, CDR1 is WSHSY and CDR2 SAAADI.

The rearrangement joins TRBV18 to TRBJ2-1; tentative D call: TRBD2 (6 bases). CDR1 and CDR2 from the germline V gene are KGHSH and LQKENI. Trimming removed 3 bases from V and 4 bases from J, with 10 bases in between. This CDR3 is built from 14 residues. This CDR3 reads CASSPGLPYNEQFF. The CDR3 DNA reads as TGTGCCAGCTCACCGGGACTCCCTTACAATGAGCAGTTCTTC.

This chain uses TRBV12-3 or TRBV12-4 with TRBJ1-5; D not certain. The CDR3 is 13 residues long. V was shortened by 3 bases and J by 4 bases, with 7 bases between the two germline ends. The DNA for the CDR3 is TGTGCCAGCAGTTTTGCGGGAAATCAGCCCCAGCATTTT. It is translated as CASSFAGNQPQHF.

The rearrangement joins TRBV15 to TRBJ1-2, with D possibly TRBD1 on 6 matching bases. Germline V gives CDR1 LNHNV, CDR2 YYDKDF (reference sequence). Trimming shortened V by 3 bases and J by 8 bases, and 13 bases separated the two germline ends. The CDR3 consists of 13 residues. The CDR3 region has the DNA TGTGCCACCAGCAGGTCAGGGGAGGGGGGCTACACCTTC. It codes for CATSRSGEGGYTF.

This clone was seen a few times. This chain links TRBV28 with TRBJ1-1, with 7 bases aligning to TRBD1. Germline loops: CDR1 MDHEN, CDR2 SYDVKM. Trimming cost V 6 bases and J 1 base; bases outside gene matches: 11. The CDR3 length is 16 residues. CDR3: CASRPPPGTANTEAFF. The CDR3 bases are TGTGCCAGCAGGCCCCCCCCCGGGACAGCGAACACTGAAGCTTTCTTT.

CDR3 DNA: TGTGCCAGCGCCATTGAGGCGGGACCCCACAATGAGCAGTTCTTC. Encoded protein: CASAIEAGPHNEQFF. The chain employs TRBV6-4 and TRBJ2-1, with D maybe TRBD2 (6 bases). Between the trimmed V and J ends, which lost 8 bases and 5 bases, there was a span of 19 bases. There are 15 residues in the CDR3. The germline gives CDR1 MRHNA, CDR2 SNTAGT.

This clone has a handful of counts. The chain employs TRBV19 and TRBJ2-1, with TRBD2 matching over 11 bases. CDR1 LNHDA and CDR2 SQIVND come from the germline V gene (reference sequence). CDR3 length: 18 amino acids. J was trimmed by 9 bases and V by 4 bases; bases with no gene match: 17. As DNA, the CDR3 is TGTGCCAGTAGTAGCGCATCCTCACCTAGCGGGAGGTATGGTGAGCAGTTCTTC. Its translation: CASSSASSPSGRYGEQFF.

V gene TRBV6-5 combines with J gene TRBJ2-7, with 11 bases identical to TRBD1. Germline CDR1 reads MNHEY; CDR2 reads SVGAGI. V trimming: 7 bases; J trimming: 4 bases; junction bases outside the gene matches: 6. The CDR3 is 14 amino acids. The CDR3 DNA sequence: TGTGCCAGCAAGGCCGGGACAGGGGGATACGAGCAGTACTTC. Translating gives CASKAGTGGYEQYF.

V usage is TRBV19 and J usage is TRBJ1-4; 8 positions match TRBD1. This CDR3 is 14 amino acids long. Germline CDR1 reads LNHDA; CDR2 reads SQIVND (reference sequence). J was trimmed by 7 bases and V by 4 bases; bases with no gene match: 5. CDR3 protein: CASSTRGLVEKLFF. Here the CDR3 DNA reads TGTGCCAGTAGTACCAGGGGGCTGGTTGAAAAACTGTTTTTT.

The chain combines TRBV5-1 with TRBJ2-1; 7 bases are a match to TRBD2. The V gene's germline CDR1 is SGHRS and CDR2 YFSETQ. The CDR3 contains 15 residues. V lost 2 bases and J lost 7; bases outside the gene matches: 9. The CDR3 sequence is CASSFQAGLRNEQFF. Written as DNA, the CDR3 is TGCGCCAGCAGCTTCCAAGCGGGATTGAGGAATGAGCAGTTCTTC.

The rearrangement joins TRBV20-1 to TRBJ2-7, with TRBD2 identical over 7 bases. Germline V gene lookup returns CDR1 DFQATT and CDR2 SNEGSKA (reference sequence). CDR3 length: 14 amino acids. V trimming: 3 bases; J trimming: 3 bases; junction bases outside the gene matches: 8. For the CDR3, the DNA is TGCAGTGCTAGTGGTGGGACTACGAACTACGAGCAGTACTTC. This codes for CSASGGTTNYEQYF.

CDR3 nucleotide sequence: TGTGCCATCTCGCAGGGGCGCAAACAGGGGGTGGGCGAGCAGTACTTC. Translating gives CAISQGRKQGVGEQYF. This chain joins TRBV2 and TRBJ2-7; TRBD1 aligns across 8 bases. The germline V gene encodes CDR1 SNHLY and CDR2 FYNNEI. The CDR3 spans 16 residues. V dropped 10 bases and J dropped 6; count of bases not matched to a gene: 20. Full variable domain (missing parts from reference TRBV2 and TRBJ2-7): EPEVTQTPSHQVTQMGQEVILRCVPISNHLYFYWYRQILGQKVEFLVSFYNNEISEKSEIFDDQFSVERPDGSNFTLKIRSTKLEDSAMYFCAISQGRKQGVGEQYFGPGTRLTVT.

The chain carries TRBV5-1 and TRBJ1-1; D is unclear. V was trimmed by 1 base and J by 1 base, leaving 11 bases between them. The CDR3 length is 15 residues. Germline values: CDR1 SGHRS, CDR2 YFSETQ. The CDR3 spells CASSLNTQPNTEAFF. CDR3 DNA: TGCGCCAGCAGCTTGAATACACAACCGAACACTGAAGCTTTCTTT. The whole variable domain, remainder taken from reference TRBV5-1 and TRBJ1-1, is KAGVTQTPRYLIKTRGQQVTLSCSPISGHRSVSWYQQTPGQGLQFLFEYFSETQRNKGNFPGRFSGRQFSNSRSEMNVSTLELGDSALYLCASSLNTQPNTEAFFGQGTRLTVV.

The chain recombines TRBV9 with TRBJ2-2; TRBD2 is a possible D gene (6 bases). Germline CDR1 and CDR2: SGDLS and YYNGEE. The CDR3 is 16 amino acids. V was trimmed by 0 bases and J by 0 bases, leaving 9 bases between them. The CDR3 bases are TGTGCCAGCAGCGTAGTGGAGGGCGCGAACACCGGGGAGCTGTTTTTT. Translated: CASSVVEGANTGELFF.

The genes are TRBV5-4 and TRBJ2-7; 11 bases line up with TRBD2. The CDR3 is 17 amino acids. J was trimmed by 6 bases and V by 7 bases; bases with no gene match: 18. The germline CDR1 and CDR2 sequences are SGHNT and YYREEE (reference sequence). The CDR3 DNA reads TGTGCCAGCTCCGGCCCCACTACTAGCGGGAGATCCGGCGAGCAGTACTTC. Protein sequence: CASSGPTTSGRSGEQYF. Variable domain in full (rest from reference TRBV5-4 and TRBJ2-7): ETGVTQSPTHLIKTRGQQVTLRCSSQSGHNTVSWYQQALGQGPQFIFQYYREEENGRGNFPPRFSGLQFPNYSSELNVNALELDDSALYLCASSGPTTSGRSGEQYFGPGTRLTVT.

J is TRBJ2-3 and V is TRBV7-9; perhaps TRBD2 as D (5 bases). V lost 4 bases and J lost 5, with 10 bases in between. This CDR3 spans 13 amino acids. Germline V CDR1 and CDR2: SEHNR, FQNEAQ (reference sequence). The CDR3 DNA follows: TGTGCCAGCAGCTCTTTTGGAGGAGATACGCAGTATTTT. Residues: CASSSFGGDTQYF.

CDR3 coding DNA: TGTGCCAGCAGGGACCCGGGACTAGCCCACAATGAGCAGTTCTTC. Translated: CASRDPGLAHNEQFF. The rearrangement links TRBV7-6 to TRBJ2-1; 9 nucleotides line up with TRBD2. Germline assignment: CDR1 SGHVS and CDR2 FNYEAQ. Trimming took 6 bases from V and 5 from J; bases not matched to a gene: 8. This CDR3 has 15 amino acids.

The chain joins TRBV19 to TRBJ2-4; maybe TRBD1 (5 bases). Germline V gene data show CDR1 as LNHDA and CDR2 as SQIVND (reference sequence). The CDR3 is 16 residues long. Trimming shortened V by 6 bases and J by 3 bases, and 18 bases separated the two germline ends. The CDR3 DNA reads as TGTGCCAGTAGCCCTCTCCAGGGTGGAGTCAAAAACATTCAGTACTTC. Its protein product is CASSPLQGGVKNIQYF.

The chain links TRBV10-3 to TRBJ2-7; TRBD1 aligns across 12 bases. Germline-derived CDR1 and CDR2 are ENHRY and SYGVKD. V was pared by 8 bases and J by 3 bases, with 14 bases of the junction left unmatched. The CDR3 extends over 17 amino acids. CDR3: CAIGRDRGLVRSYEQYF. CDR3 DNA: TGTGCCATCGGCCGGGACAGGGGGCTAGTTAGGAGCTACGAGCAGTACTTC.

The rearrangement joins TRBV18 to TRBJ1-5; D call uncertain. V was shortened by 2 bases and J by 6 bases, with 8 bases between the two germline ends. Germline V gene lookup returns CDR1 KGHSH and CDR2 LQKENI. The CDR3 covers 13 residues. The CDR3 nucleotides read TGTGCCAGCTCACCAGACAAATCTCAGCCCCAGCATTTT. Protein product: CASSPDKSQPQHF.

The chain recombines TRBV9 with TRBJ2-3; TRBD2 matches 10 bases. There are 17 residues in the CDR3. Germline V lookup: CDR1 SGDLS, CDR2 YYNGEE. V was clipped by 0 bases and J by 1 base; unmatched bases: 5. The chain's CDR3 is CASSVGRTSGGTDTQYF. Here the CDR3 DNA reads TGTGCCAGCAGCGTAGGCCGCACTAGCGGGGGCACAGATACGCAGTATTTT.